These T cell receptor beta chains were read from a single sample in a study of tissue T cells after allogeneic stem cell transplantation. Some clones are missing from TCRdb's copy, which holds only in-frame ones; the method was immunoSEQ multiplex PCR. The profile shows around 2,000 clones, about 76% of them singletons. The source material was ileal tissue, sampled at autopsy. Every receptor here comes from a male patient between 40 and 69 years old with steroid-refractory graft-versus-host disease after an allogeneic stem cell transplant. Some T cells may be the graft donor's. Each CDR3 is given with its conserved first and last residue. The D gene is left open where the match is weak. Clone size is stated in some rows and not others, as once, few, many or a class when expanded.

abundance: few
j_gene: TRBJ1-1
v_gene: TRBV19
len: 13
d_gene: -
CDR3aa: CASTIGGRTEAFF
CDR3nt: TGTGCCAGTACCATAGGGGGACGGACTGAAGCTTTCTTT

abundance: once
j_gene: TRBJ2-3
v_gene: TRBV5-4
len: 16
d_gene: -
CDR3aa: CASSLANRDGADTQYF
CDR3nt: TGTGCCAGCAGCTTGGCTAACAGGGACGGTGCAGATACGCAGTATTTT

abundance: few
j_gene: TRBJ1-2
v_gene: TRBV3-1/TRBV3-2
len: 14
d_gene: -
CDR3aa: CASSPVRGDYGYTF
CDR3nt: TGTGCCAGCAGCCCGGTGAGGGGGGACTATGGCTACACCTTC

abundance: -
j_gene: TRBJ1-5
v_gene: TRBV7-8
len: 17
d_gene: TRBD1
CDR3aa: CASSSTSWTGFNQPQHF
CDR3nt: TGTGCCAGCAGCTCCACAAGCTGGACAGGTTTCAATCAGCCCCAGCATTTT

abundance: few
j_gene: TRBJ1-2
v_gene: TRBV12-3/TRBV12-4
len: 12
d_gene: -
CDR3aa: CASKGLSRGYTF
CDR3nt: TGTGCCAGCAAGGGGCTTTCGAGAGGCTACACCTTC

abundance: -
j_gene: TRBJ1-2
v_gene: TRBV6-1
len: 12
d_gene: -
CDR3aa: CASSEGRGGYTF
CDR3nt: TGTGCCAGCAGTGAGGGGAGGGGAGGCTACACCTTC

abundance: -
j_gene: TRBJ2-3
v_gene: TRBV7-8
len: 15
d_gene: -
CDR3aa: CASSLGGASTDTQYF
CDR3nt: TGTGCCAGCAGCTTGGGGGGGGCTAGCACAGATACGCAGTATTTT

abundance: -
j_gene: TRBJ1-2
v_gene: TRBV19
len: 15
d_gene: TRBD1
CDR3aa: CASGDYRDSDYGYTF
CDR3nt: TGTGCCAGTGGGGACTACCGGGACAGCGACTATGGCTACACCTTC

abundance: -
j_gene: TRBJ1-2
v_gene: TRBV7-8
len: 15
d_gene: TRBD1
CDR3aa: CASSVDRGANYGYTF
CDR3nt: TGTGCCAGCAGCGTAGACAGGGGAGCTAACTATGGCTACACCTTC

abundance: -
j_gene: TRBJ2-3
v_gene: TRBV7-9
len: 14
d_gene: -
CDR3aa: CASSLVDGSDTQYF
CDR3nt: TGTGCCAGCAGCTTAGTTGATGGGTCGGATACGCAGTATTTT

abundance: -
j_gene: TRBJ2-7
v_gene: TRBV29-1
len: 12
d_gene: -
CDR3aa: CSVGGGPGEQYF
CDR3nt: TGCAGCGTTGGGGGTGGTCCGGGCGAGCAGTACTTC

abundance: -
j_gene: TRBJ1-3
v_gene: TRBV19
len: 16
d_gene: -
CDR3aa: CASRTTGKDPGNTIYF
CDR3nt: TGTGCCAGTAGAACGACAGGCAAAGACCCTGGAAACACCATATATTTT

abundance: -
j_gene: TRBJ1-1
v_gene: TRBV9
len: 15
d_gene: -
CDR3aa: CASSVGVSPGTEAFF
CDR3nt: TGTGCCAGCAGCGTAGGTGTATCCCCGGGCACTGAAGCTTTCTTT

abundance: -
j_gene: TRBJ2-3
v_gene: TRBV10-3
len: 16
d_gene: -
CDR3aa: CAISESIGLAMARQYF
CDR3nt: TGTGCCATCAGTGAGTCGATCGGGCTAGCCATGGCACGGCAGTATTTT

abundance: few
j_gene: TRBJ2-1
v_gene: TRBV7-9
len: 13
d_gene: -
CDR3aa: CASSLVILNEQFF
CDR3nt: TGTGCCAGCAGCTTAGTCATATTAAATGAGCAGTTCTTC

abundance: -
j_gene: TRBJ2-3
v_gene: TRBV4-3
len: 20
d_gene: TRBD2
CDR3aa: CASSQDSNSPSSGGRDTQYF
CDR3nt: TGCGCCAGCAGCCAAGATTCGAACTCTCCTTCTAGCGGGGGTCGAGATACGCAGTATTTT

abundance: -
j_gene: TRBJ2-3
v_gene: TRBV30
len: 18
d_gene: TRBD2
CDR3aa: CAWSVQGRGGLGTDTQYF
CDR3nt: TGTGCCTGGAGTGTACAAGGGCGGGGGGGCCTCGGCACAGATACGCAGTATTTT

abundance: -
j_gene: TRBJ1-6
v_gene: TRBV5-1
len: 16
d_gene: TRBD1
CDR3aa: CASSLGTGLWNSPLHF
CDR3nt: TGCGCCAGCAGCCTGGGGACAGGACTTTGGAATTCACCCCTCCACTTT

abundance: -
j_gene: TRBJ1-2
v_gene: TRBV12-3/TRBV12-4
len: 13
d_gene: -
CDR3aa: CASSRRTDYGYTF
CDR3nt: TGTGCCAGCAGTCGTAGGACAGACTATGGCTACACCTTC

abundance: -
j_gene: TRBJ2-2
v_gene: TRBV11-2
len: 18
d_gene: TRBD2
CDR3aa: CASSKGLAGALRTGELFF
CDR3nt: TGTGCCAGCAGCAAGGGACTAGCGGGGGCCTTAAGGACCGGGGAGCTGTTTTTT

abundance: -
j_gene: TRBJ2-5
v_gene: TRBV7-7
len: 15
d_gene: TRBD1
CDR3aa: CASSLATGGQETQYF
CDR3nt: TGTGCCAGCAGCTTAGCGACAGGGGGCCAAGAGACCCAGTACTTC

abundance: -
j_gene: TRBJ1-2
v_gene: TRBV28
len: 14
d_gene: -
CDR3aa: CASSSVGTDYGYTF
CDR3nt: TGTGCCAGCAGTTCCGTCGGGACGGACTATGGCTACACCTTC

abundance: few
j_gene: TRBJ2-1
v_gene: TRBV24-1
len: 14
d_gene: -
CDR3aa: CATSDLGADNEQFF
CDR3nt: TGTGCCACCAGTGATTTGGGCGCAGACAATGAGCAGTTCTTC

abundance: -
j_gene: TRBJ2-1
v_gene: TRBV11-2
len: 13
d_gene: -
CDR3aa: CASSLALGNEQFF
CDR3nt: TGTGCCAGCAGCTTAGCTCTAGGAAATGAGCAGTTCTTC

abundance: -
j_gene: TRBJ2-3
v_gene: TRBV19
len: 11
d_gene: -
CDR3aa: CASSARDTQYF
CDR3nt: TGTGCCAGTAGTGCTAGGGATACGCAGTATTTT

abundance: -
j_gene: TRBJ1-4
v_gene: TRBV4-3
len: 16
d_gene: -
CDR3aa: CASSQVGTSGREKLFF
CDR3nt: TGCGCCAGCAGCCAAGTCGGGACAAGTGGGAGGGAAAAACTGTTTTTT

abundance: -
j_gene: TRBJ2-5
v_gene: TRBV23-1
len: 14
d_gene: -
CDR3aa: CASSQSLAPETQYF
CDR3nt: TGCGCCAGCAGTCAATCTCTTGCCCCCGAAACCCAGTACTTC

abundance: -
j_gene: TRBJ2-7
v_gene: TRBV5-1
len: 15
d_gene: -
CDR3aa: CASSLGPGVEHEQYF
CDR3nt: TGCGCCAGCAGCTTGGGTCCAGGCGTCGAGCACGAGCAGTACTTC

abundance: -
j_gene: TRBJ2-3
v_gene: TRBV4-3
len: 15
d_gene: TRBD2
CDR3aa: CASSQREGATDTQYF
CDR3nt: TGCGCCAGCAGCCAGCGGGAGGGTGCCACAGATACGCAGTATTTT

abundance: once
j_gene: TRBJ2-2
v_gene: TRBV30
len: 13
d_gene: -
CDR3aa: CAWRIGGHGELFF
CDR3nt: TGTGCCTGGAGAATAGGGGGGCACGGGGAGCTGTTTTTT

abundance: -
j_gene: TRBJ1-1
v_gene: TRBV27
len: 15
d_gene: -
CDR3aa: CASSLGQVRNTEAFF
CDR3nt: TGTGCCAGCAGTTTGGGACAAGTGAGAAACACTGAAGCTTTCTTT

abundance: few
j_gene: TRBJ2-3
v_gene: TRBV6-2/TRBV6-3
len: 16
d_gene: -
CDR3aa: CASSYSPTPGTDTQYF
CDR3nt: TGTGCCAGCAGTTACTCCCCGACCCCGGGGACGGATACGCAGTATTTT

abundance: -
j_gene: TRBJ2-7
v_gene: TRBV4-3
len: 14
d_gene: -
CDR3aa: CASSQDRRGYEQYF
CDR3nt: TGCGCCAGCAGCCAAGACCGGCGAGGGTACGAGCAGTACTTC

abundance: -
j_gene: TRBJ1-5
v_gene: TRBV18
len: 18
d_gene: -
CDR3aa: CASSRGQMGGNSNQPQHF
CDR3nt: TGTGCCAGCTCACGGGGCCAAATGGGGGGAAATAGCAATCAGCCCCAGCATTTT

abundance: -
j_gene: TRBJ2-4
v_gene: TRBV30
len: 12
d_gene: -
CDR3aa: CAWRSGSDIQYF
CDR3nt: TGTGCCTGGAGATCAGGGTCGGACATTCAGTACTTC

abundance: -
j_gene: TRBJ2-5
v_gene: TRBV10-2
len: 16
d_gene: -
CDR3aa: CASSENRWTERETQYF
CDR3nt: TGCGCCAGCAGTGAGAACAGGTGGACGGAGCGAGAGACCCAGTACTTC